These T cell receptor beta chains were read from a single sample in a study of Graves' ophthalmopathy and Graves' hyperthyroidism. TCRdb reanalysed the multiplex PCR reads using MiXCR and keeps one entry per CDR3 protein. Counted here are about 620,000 distinct CDR3 sequences, around a fifth occurring once; the ten biggest clones make up approximately 7%. Sequenced sample: peripheral blood. The receptors shown here come from a woman younger than 30 with stable Graves' hyperthyroidism. Some clones in this sample may be carry-over from other donors' samples. CDR3s include the opening cysteine and the closing phenylalanine or tryptophan. Each record gives: D gene, J gene, clone size, V gene, CDR3 DNA, CDR3 protein. A D gene is named only where the DNA matches it firmly. Clone size is stated in some rows and not others, as once, few, many or a class when expanded.

d_gene: -; j_gene: TRBJ2-2; abundance: many; v_gene: TRBV12-3/TRBV12-4; CDR3nt: TGTGCCAGCAGTTTATCGGACACGTACACCGGGGAGCTGTTTTTT; CDR3aa: CASSLSDTYTGELFF
d_gene: TRBD1; j_gene: TRBJ1-1; abundance: many; v_gene: TRBV4-2; CDR3nt: TGTGCCAGCAGCCAAGCAACACAGGGGAGGCCTGAAGCTTTCTTT; CDR3aa: CASSQATQGRPEAFF
d_gene: TRBD2; j_gene: TRBJ2-2; abundance: few; v_gene: TRBV7-3; CDR3nt: TGTGCCAGCAGCCGACACAGCGGGAACCCGAACACCGGGGAGCTGTTTTTT; CDR3aa: CASSRHSGNPNTGELFF
d_gene: TRBD1; j_gene: TRBJ2-7; abundance: few; v_gene: TRBV20-1; CDR3nt: TGCAGTGGCCACTCGGGACAGAGCTCCTACGAGCAGTACTTC; CDR3aa: CSGHSGQSSYEQYF
d_gene: -; j_gene: TRBJ1-6; abundance: -; v_gene: TRBV12-3/TRBV12-4; CDR3nt: TGTGCCAGCAGTGCGCCAGGGACTCAGGATCATTCACCCCTCCACTTT; CDR3aa: CASSAPGTQDHSPLHF
d_gene: -; j_gene: TRBJ1-5; abundance: many; v_gene: TRBV19; CDR3nt: TGTGCCAGTAGTATGACCGGGAAGGGCAATCAGCCCCAGCATTTT; CDR3aa: CASSMTGKGNQPQHF
d_gene: TRBD2; j_gene: TRBJ2-7; abundance: many; v_gene: TRBV7-2; CDR3nt: TGTGCCAGCAGCCAATCCCTGGGACTAGCGGGAGCCGAGCAGTACTTC; CDR3aa: CASSQSLGLAGAEQYF
d_gene: TRBD1; j_gene: TRBJ2-5; abundance: few; v_gene: TRBV12-3/TRBV12-4; CDR3nt: TGTGCCAGCAGTCCACCCGGGACAGATCAAGAGACCCAGTACTTC; CDR3aa: CASSPPGTDQETQYF
d_gene: -; j_gene: TRBJ1-2; abundance: many; v_gene: TRBV12-3/TRBV12-4; CDR3nt: TGTGCCAGCAGTTTGGCCAGGGGCCTCTATGGCTACACCTTC; CDR3aa: CASSLARGLYGYTF
d_gene: -; j_gene: TRBJ2-2; abundance: many; v_gene: TRBV4-1; CDR3nt: TGCGCCAGCAGCCAAGATATGGGGGGGCTGGGGACCGGGGAGCTGTTTTTT; CDR3aa: CASSQDMGGLGTGELFF
d_gene: -; j_gene: TRBJ1-2; abundance: -; v_gene: TRBV12-3/TRBV12-4; CDR3nt: TGTGCCAGCACCTGGCAGGGGAACTATGGCTACACCTTC; CDR3aa: CASTWQGNYGYTF